These T cell receptor beta chains were read from a single sample in a study of CD8 T cells in Susac syndrome. A single record per CDR3 protein comes from TCRdb applying MiXCR to the immunoSEQ multiplex PCR reads. The profile shows about 210,000 distinct CDR3 sequences, over 90% of them singletons. Sequenced sample: CD4+ T cells from PBMCs. These receptors all stem from a human donor with multiple sclerosis. CDR3s include the opening cysteine and the closing phenylalanine or tryptophan. Fields, in order: V gene, D gene, J gene, clone size, CDR3 protein, CDR3 DNA. D genes are given only for firm matches. The size of a clone is reported for some rows only, either as once, few or many, or as a class for expanded clones.

V gene: TRBV3-1; D gene: TRBD1; J gene: TRBJ2-1; clone size: NA; CDR3 protein: CASSHRPGTGYGDEQFF; CDR3 DNA: TGTGCCAGCAGCCACAGACCGGGGACAGGGTATGGAGATGAGCAGTTCTTC
V gene: TRBV9; D gene: TRBD2; J gene: TRBJ2-2; clone size: once; CDR3 protein: CASSGSGGSNTGELFF; CDR3 DNA: TGTGCCAGCAGCGGTAGCGGGGGATCGAACACCGGGGAGCTGTTTTTT
V gene: TRBV20-1; D gene: TRBD1; J gene: TRBJ2-1; clone size: NA; CDR3 protein: CSAGTGVSYNEQFF; CDR3 DNA: TGCAGTGCAGGGACAGGGGTGTCCTACAATGAGCAGTTCTTC
V gene: TRBV7-9; D gene: NA; J gene: TRBJ2-5; clone size: NA; CDR3 protein: CASSLVRSPGWETQYF; CDR3 DNA: TGTGCCAGCAGCTTAGTTCGATCGCCTGGCTGGGAGACCCAGTACTTC
V gene: TRBV20-1; D gene: NA; J gene: TRBJ2-6; clone size: NA; CDR3 protein: CSAPITLSGANVLTF; CDR3 DNA: TGCAGTGCCCCAATCACCTTATCTGGGGCCAACGTCCTGACTTTC
V gene: TRBV7-3; D gene: NA; J gene: TRBJ1-2; clone size: NA; CDR3 protein: CASSPNPARANGYTF; CDR3 DNA: TGTGCCAGCAGCCCGAACCCCGCCAGGGCCAATGGCTACACCTTC
V gene: TRBV30; D gene: TRBD2; J gene: TRBJ2-1; clone size: NA; CDR3 protein: CASLGGRVWNEQFF; CDR3 DNA: TGTGCCTCCCTTGGGGGGAGGGTATGGAATGAGCAGTTCTTC
V gene: TRBV20-1; D gene: NA; J gene: TRBJ1-1; clone size: once; CDR3 protein: CSAFRDGTKNTEAFF; CDR3 DNA: TGCAGTGCTTTCCGGGACGGGACTAAGAACACTGAAGCTTTCTTT
V gene: TRBV2; D gene: NA; J gene: TRBJ1-6; clone size: NA; CDR3 protein: CASLYSVGATNSPLHF; CDR3 DNA: TGTGCCAGCTTGTATAGTGTCGGGGCCACTAATTCACCCCTCCACTTT
V gene: TRBV30; D gene: TRBD2; J gene: TRBJ2-1; clone size: NA; CDR3 protein: CASLPLGGARIDEQFF; CDR3 DNA: TGTGCCTCACTACCTCTCGGGGGGGCTCGTATCGATGAGCAGTTCTTC
V gene: TRBV5-4; D gene: TRBD2; J gene: TRBJ2-3; clone size: once; CDR3 protein: CASSIGGVTDTQYF; CDR3 DNA: TGTGCCAGCAGCATCGGGGGGGTCACAGATACGCAGTATTTT
V gene: TRBV5-4; D gene: NA; J gene: TRBJ2-1; clone size: NA; CDR3 protein: CASSLEASPYNEQFF; CDR3 DNA: TGTGCCAGCAGCTTGGAGGCTAGCCCCTACAATGAGCAGTTCTTC
V gene: TRBV24-1; D gene: TRBD1; J gene: TRBJ2-6; clone size: NA; CDR3 protein: CATSSGTGIPGANVLTF; CDR3 DNA: TGTGCCACCAGTTCAGGGACAGGGATCCCTGGGGCCAACGTCCTGACTTTC
V gene: TRBV30; D gene: TRBD1; J gene: TRBJ1-6; clone size: NA; CDR3 protein: CAWRGQGAYSPLHF; CDR3 DNA: TGTGCCTGGAGGGGACAGGGGGCTTATTCACCCCTCCACTTT
V gene: TRBV7-2; D gene: NA; J gene: TRBJ1-5; clone size: once; CDR3 protein: CASSLGGQDSNQPQHF; CDR3 DNA: TGTGCCAGCAGCTTGGGGGGTCAAGATAGCAATCAGCCCCAGCATTTT
V gene: TRBV2; D gene: NA; J gene: TRBJ2-5; clone size: NA; CDR3 protein: CASSSETIETQYF; CDR3 DNA: TGTGCCAGCAGTTCCGAGACGATTGAGACCCAGTACTTC
V gene: TRBV12-3/TRBV12-4; D gene: NA; J gene: TRBJ2-6; clone size: NA; CDR3 protein: CASSFGVGEDGANVLTF; CDR3 DNA: TGTGCCAGCAGTTTCGGGGTAGGGGAGGATGGGGCCAACGTCCTGACTTTC
V gene: TRBV30; D gene: NA; J gene: TRBJ1-2; clone size: NA; CDR3 protein: CAFGPGGYTF; CDR3 DNA: TGTGCCTTCGGACCGGGAGGCTACACCTTC
V gene: TRBV6-6; D gene: NA; J gene: TRBJ1-6; clone size: NA; CDR3 protein: CASSYRQGNSPLHF; CDR3 DNA: TGTGCCAGCAGTTACCGGCAGGGAAATTCACCCCTCCACTTT
V gene: TRBV3-1; D gene: NA; J gene: TRBJ2-1; clone size: NA; CDR3 protein: CASRGLRDEQFF; CDR3 DNA: TGTGCCAGCAGGGGGCTCAGGGATGAGCAGTTCTTC
V gene: TRBV12-3/TRBV12-4; D gene: TRBD1; J gene: TRBJ2-7; clone size: NA; CDR3 protein: CATGEQGSYEQYF; CDR3 DNA: TGTGCCACCGGGGAACAGGGGTCCTACGAGCAGTACTTC
V gene: TRBV29-1; D gene: NA; J gene: TRBJ2-7; clone size: NA; CDR3 protein: CSATGGAYEQYF; CDR3 DNA: TGCAGCGCTACCGGGGGAGCCTACGAGCAGTACTTC
V gene: TRBV9; D gene: NA; J gene: TRBJ1-1; clone size: once; CDR3 protein: CASSVAPDSHTEAFF; CDR3 DNA: TGTGCCAGCAGCGTAGCCCCGGACAGCCACACTGAAGCTTTCTTT
V gene: TRBV24-1; D gene: TRBD2; J gene: TRBJ2-1; clone size: NA; CDR3 protein: CATSDSRRSGGDNEQFF; CDR3 DNA: TGTGCCACCAGTGATTCCCGGCGGTCGGGGGGGGACAATGAGCAGTTCTTC
V gene: TRBV4-1; D gene: TRBD1; J gene: TRBJ2-1; clone size: NA; CDR3 protein: CASSLGGDRAQGEQFF; CDR3 DNA: TGCGCCAGCAGCCTGGGGGGGGACAGGGCCCAGGGTGAGCAGTTCTTC
V gene: TRBV2; D gene: NA; J gene: TRBJ2-7; clone size: NA; CDR3 protein: CASGRARNEQYF; CDR3 DNA: TGTGCCAGCGGGCGGGCCCGGAACGAGCAGTACTTC
V gene: TRBV5-1; D gene: NA; J gene: TRBJ2-3; clone size: once; CDR3 protein: CASSPVRQEGDTQYF; CDR3 DNA: TGCGCCAGCAGCCCCGTTCGACAGGAGGGAGATACGCAGTATTTT
V gene: TRBV29-1; D gene: NA; J gene: TRBJ1-1; clone size: NA; CDR3 protein: CSVELSPTQNTEAFF; CDR3 DNA: TGCAGCGTTGAACTAAGCCCGACACAGAACACTGAAGCTTTCTTT
V gene: TRBV29-1; D gene: NA; J gene: TRBJ1-1; clone size: NA; CDR3 protein: CSVDEGNTEAFF; CDR3 DNA: TGCAGCGTTGATGAGGGGAACACTGAAGCTTTCTTT
V gene: TRBV3-1; D gene: NA; J gene: TRBJ1-2; clone size: NA; CDR3 protein: CASSQDGAVNGYTF; CDR3 DNA: TGTGCCAGCAGCCAAGATGGGGCTGTCAATGGCTACACCTTC
V gene: TRBV29-1; D gene: NA; J gene: TRBJ2-7; clone size: NA; CDR3 protein: CSVEDKQGGPYEQYF; CDR3 DNA: TGCAGCGTTGAAGATAAACAGGGCGGACCCTACGAGCAGTACTTC
V gene: TRBV29-1; D gene: NA; J gene: TRBJ1-1; clone size: once; CDR3 protein: CSVMEGPNTEAFF; CDR3 DNA: TGCAGCGTTATGGAGGGACCTAACACTGAAGCTTTCTTT
V gene: TRBV7-2; D gene: NA; J gene: TRBJ2-5; clone size: NA; CDR3 protein: CASSLNGGDLQETQYF; CDR3 DNA: TGTGCCAGCAGCTTGAATGGCGGGGACCTCCAAGAGACCCAGTACTTC
V gene: TRBV20-1; D gene: NA; J gene: TRBJ2-5; clone size: once; CDR3 protein: CSGTTAGQETQYF; CDR3 DNA: TGCAGTGGCACGACGGCAGGGCAAGAGACCCAGTACTTC
V gene: TRBV30; D gene: NA; J gene: TRBJ2-5; clone size: NA; CDR3 protein: CAWSVNLQETQYF; CDR3 DNA: TGTGCCTGGAGTGTGAATCTGCAAGAGACCCAGTACTTC
V gene: TRBV3-1; D gene: TRBD2; J gene: TRBJ2-1; clone size: NA; CDR3 protein: CASSQNLAGGLNEQFF; CDR3 DNA: TGTGCCAGCAGCCAAAATCTAGCGGGGGGGTTGAATGAGCAGTTCTTC
V gene: TRBV20-1; D gene: TRBD1; J gene: TRBJ1-1; clone size: once; CDR3 protein: CSASQGMNTEAFF; CDR3 DNA: TGCAGTGCCTCACAGGGGATGAACACTGAAGCTTTCTTT
V gene: TRBV9; D gene: TRBD1; J gene: TRBJ1-5; clone size: NA; CDR3 protein: CASSATGTGDQPQHF; CDR3 DNA: TGTGCCAGCAGCGCAACCGGGACAGGGGATCAGCCCCAGCATTTT
V gene: TRBV9; D gene: NA; J gene: TRBJ2-5; clone size: NA; CDR3 protein: CASSVGEHPETQYF; CDR3 DNA: TGTGCCAGCAGCGTAGGAGAACATCCAGAGACCCAGTACTTC
V gene: TRBV30; D gene: NA; J gene: TRBJ1-4; clone size: NA; CDR3 protein: CAWSFRGEKLFF; CDR3 DNA: TGTGCCTGGAGTTTCAGGGGTGAAAAACTGTTTTTT
V gene: TRBV7-2; D gene: NA; J gene: TRBJ2-5; clone size: NA; CDR3 protein: CASSFSQGRETQYF; CDR3 DNA: TGTGCCAGCAGCTTCTCACAGGGCAGAGAGACCCAGTACTTC
V gene: TRBV30; D gene: TRBD1; J gene: TRBJ1-1; clone size: NA; CDR3 protein: CAWSFPRQGTSEAFF; CDR3 DNA: TGTGCCTGGAGTTTCCCGAGACAGGGAACCTCTGAAGCTTTCTTT
V gene: TRBV11-1; D gene: NA; J gene: TRBJ2-7; clone size: NA; CDR3 protein: CASSYRVGNYEQYF; CDR3 DNA: TGTGCCAGCAGCTACAGGGTTGGGAATTACGAGCAGTACTTC
V gene: TRBV5-1; D gene: TRBD1; J gene: TRBJ2-1; clone size: NA; CDR3 protein: CASSTGGSYNEQFF; CDR3 DNA: TGCGCCAGCAGCACAGGGGGCTCCTACAATGAGCAGTTCTTC
V gene: TRBV18; D gene: NA; J gene: TRBJ2-7; clone size: NA; CDR3 protein: CASSQSGLPYEQYF; CDR3 DNA: TGTGCCAGCTCACAGTCAGGGTTACCCTACGAGCAGTACTTC
V gene: TRBV21-1; D gene: NA; J gene: TRBJ2-7; clone size: once; CDR3 protein: CASSTEQYF; CDR3 DNA: TGTGCCAGCAGCACCGAGCAGTACTTC
V gene: TRBV20-1; D gene: TRBD1; J gene: TRBJ1-2; clone size: NA; CDR3 protein: CSVTTGTYGYTF; CDR3 DNA: TGCAGTGTTACGACAGGGACCTATGGCTACACCTTC
V gene: TRBV29-1; D gene: NA; J gene: TRBJ1-1; clone size: NA; CDR3 protein: CSVEVRPYGEVTEAFF; CDR3 DNA: TGCAGCGTTGAAGTTAGACCCTACGGAGAAGTCACTGAAGCTTTCTTT
V gene: TRBV2; D gene: NA; J gene: TRBJ1-5; clone size: NA; CDR3 protein: CASQQVNQPQHF; CDR3 DNA: TGTGCCAGCCAGCAGGTCAATCAGCCCCAGCATTTT
V gene: TRBV3-1; D gene: NA; J gene: TRBJ2-7; clone size: NA; CDR3 protein: CASSQVEEQYF; CDR3 DNA: TGTGCCAGCAGCCAAGTGGAGGAGCAGTACTTC
V gene: TRBV12-3/TRBV12-4; D gene: NA; J gene: TRBJ1-2; clone size: NA; CDR3 protein: CASSLVRRSYGYTF; CDR3 DNA: TGTGCCAGCAGTTTGGTCAGGAGAAGCTATGGCTACACCTTC
V gene: TRBV29-1; D gene: TRBD2; J gene: TRBJ2-1; clone size: NA; CDR3 protein: CSVEGSGAAEQFF; CDR3 DNA: TGCAGCGTTGAGGGTAGCGGGGCGGCGGAGCAGTTCTTC
V gene: TRBV3-1; D gene: NA; J gene: TRBJ1-5; clone size: NA; CDR3 protein: CASSPFGRGNQPQHF; CDR3 DNA: TGTGCCAGCAGTCCTTTCGGTAGAGGCAATCAGCCCCAGCATTTT
V gene: TRBV2; D gene: NA; J gene: TRBJ2-4; clone size: NA; CDR3 protein: CASGSAGSGAIQYF; CDR3 DNA: TGTGCCAGCGGCTCGGCCGGGAGTGGGGCTATTCAGTACTTC
V gene: TRBV7-8; D gene: NA; J gene: TRBJ1-5; clone size: NA; CDR3 protein: CASSRSLGDNQPQHF; CDR3 DNA: TGTGCCAGCAGCCGATCTTTAGGGGATAATCAGCCCCAGCATTTT
V gene: TRBV5-1; D gene: NA; J gene: TRBJ2-3; clone size: NA; CDR3 protein: CASSLPEGDTQYF; CDR3 DNA: TGCGCCAGCAGCTTACCAGAGGGGGATACGCAGTATTTT
V gene: TRBV12-3/TRBV12-4; D gene: NA; J gene: TRBJ2-7; clone size: NA; CDR3 protein: CASSSQFRTEYEQYF; CDR3 DNA: TGTGCCAGCAGTTCCCAATTCCGGACGGAATACGAGCAGTACTTC
V gene: TRBV7-9; D gene: TRBD1; J gene: TRBJ1-1; clone size: NA; CDR3 protein: CASSSGWGRDRDPNTEAFF; CDR3 DNA: TGTGCCAGCAGCTCGGGATGGGGCCGGGACAGGGATCCGAACACTGAAGCTTTCTTT
V gene: TRBV3-1; D gene: NA; J gene: TRBJ1-5; clone size: NA; CDR3 protein: CASSQDTQQPQHF; CDR3 DNA: TGTGCCAGCAGCCAAGATACCCAACAGCCCCAGCATTTT